The sequence of this T cell receptor beta chain was determined in a study of Ad26.COV2.S vaccination and SARS-CoV-2 variants. Whole-study findings and limits: It was reported that spike-specific CD8+ and CD4+ T cell responses were substantially broad after vaccination. In TCR breadth and depth analyses, total T cell responses may have been underestimated. Comparable non-spike TCR breadth was observed in vaccine and placebo recipients. Ad26.COV2.S recipients had broader spike-specific TCRs (P = 0.0014).

Concerning this clone itself: Its antigen is as yet unknown.

Trimming pared 4 bases from V and 7 bases from J, leaving 29 bases between. The CDR3 sequence is 18 residues long. From germline, CDR1 is SGHRS and CDR2 YFSETQ. TCRdb keeps only in-frame clones here, not all; method: immunoSEQ multiplex PCR. The sample holds hundreds of thousands of clones, roughly nine tenths seen once. This specimen consisted of peripheral blood, obtained after recovery from COVID-19. The chain couples TRBV5-1 to TRBJ2-5, with D perhaps being TRBD1 or TRBD2 (5 bases each). The sequence was collected from a human donor who had recovered from COVID-19. CDR3 protein: CASSDNRDPGHPRGTQYF. The CDR3 nucleotides read TGCGCCAGCAGCGATAACCGGGACCCGGGTCACCCACGAGGGACCCAGTACTTC.